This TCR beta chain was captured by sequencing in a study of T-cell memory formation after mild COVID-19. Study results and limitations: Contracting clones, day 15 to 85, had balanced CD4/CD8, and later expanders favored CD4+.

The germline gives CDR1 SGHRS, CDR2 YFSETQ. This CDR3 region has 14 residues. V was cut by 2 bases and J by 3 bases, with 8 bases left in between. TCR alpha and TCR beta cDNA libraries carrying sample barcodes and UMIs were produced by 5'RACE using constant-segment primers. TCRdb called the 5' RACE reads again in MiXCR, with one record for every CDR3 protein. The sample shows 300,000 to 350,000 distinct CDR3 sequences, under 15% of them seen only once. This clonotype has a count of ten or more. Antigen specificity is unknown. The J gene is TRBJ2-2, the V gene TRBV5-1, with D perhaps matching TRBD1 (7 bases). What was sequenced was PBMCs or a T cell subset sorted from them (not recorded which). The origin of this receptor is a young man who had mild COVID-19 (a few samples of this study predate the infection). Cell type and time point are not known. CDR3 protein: CASSFRGDTGELFF. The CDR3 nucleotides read TGCGCCAGCAGCTTCAGGGGGGACACCGGGGAGCTGTTTTTT.